The sequence of this TCR beta chain was determined in a study of siplizumab effects on memory and regulatory T cells (dated by TCRdb to the late 2010s). Looking at the study overall: The study examined how the anti-CD2 antibody siplizumab affects alloreactive T-cell subsets in allogeneic mixed lymphocyte reactions built from human PBMCs.

General findings and caveats noted by the study authors: Among mappable alloreactive CD4+ clones, the Treg-derived fraction averaged around 69% with siplizumab versus approximately 27% in control reactions. For roughly 75-95% of proliferating CD4+ or CD8+ clones, no naive or memory phenotype could be assigned. Sequences below about 10^-5 frequency were poorly captured, so only a minor fraction of alloreactive clones could be mapped to unstimulated subsets. Whether proliferating Tregs from siplizumab cultures actually had suppressive function was not functionally confirmed. Unstimulated naive T cells appeared to be more diverse than memory T cells, and naive cells seemed to make a substantial contribution to the alloresponse. The cumulative frequency of alloreactive sequences traceable to unstimulated CD4+ memory T cells was significantly reduced by siplizumab.

From cysteine to phenylalanine, the CDR3 is 16 amino acids long. Only the CDR3 DNA stays, 48 bases, in frame from base 1. V loses 3 bases of germline sequence and J loses 4 bases, and the interval between the two ends is 16 bases. According to the germline V gene, CDR1 reads SGDLS and CDR2 reads YYNGEE. Library prep was done by the immunoSEQ multiplex PCR assay. Roughly 10^5 TCR templates per sample were assayed on the deep sequencing platform. Genomic DNA extracted from sorted T cells was used for TCRbeta CDR3 sequencing. Under the source paper's analysis protocol: The R programming language was used for clonal analysis of the TCRbeta CDR3 data. Comparing unstimulated samples against CFSE-low samples taken after the reaction was how alloreactive CD4+ and CD8+ clones were defined. By matching sequences to the repertoires of sorted unstimulated Treg and non-Treg cells, each alloreactive CD4+ clone was assigned a regulatory or non-regulatory origin. The clones in this table, taken by TCRdb from immuneACCESS, are in-frame only. Not every clone is retained; where verified, under half of the shortfall comes from an unresolved V gene, and the cause of the rest is unknown. V, J and clone size reflect that table, while D and trimming were determined from the DNA. Recorded for this sample are about 100,000 clones; roughly 94% of them occurred a single time. The ten largest clones capture about 0.6% of the sample.

Sorted unstimulated T cells and proliferating T cells recovered from mixed lymphocyte reactions underwent TCRbeta CDR3 sequencing. Fresh whole blood from approximately ten HLA-typed healthy donors was used to isolate PBMCs. To map where alloreactive clones came from, unstimulated CD4+ regulatory T cells were FACS-sorted. On this clone itself: The clone's antigen remains unknown. No quality values exist for individual bases; no much larger clone is one base distant.

The chain employs TRBV9 and TRBJ2-2; the D gene assignment is perhaps TRBD1 or TRBD2, with each matching 5 bases. Sequencing was done on a sample of Tregs sorted from blood. This TCR was sampled from a human donor in good health. The CDR3 protein sequence reads: CASSAGDRRVTGELFF. The base sequence is TGTGCCAGCAGCGCCGGGGACCGGCGGGTCACCGGGGAGCTGTTTTTT.